Listed here is a single T cell receptor beta chain. The junction does not match germline at one end; this may be a read error. TCRdb re-derived calls from the 5' RACE reads in MiXCR, one entry per CDR3 protein. The table shows about 5,400 distinct CDR3 sequences, with around half occurring only once. CD4+CD45RO+CD25- cells were isolated as memory CD4+ T cells. The TCR originated in a female donor with breast cancer. Sequenced material: memory CD4+ T cells sorted from blood. Documented subset: memory CD4+ T cells, CD4+CD45RO+CD25-.

CDR3 nucleotide sequence: TGTGCCAGCAATATACAGGGAGGGTCACCCCCCCACTTT. Its protein is CASNIQGGSPPHF. This rearrangement joins TRBV14 to TRBJ1-6; D perhaps matches TRBD1 (6 bases). The CDR3 length is 13 residues. Germline V gives CDR1 SGHDN, CDR2 FVKESK.